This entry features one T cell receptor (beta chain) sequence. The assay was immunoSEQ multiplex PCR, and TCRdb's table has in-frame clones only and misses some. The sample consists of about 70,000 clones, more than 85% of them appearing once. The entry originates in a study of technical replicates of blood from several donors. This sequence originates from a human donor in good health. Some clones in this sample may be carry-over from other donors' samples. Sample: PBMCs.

The CDR3 region is CASSLGAVEYSWQFF. The CDR3 coding sequence is TGCGCCAGCAGCTTGGGCGCGGTCGAATATTCGTGGCAGTTCTTC. The V call is TRBV5-1, the J call TRBJ2-1, with D unresolved. The CDR3 loop spans 15 amino acids. Trimming shortened V by 0 bases and J by 12 bases, and 19 bases separated the two germline ends. Germline V CDR1 and CDR2: SGHRS, YFSETQ.